The 14 T cell receptor beta chains presented below share a single source sample, sequenced in a study of blood T cells in healthy people across ages. Sample-barcoded 5' priming and a J-beta primer mix drove a second PCR of roughly 6 to 12 cycles. Each CDR3 protein gets one entry after TCRdb re-called the 5' RACE reads with MiXCR. Of 850,000 to 950,000 distinct CDR3 sequences in the sample, 29% are singletons; the top ten hold roughly 17%. Sample: blood. The receptors come from a woman at least 80 years old in good health.

This chain joins TRBV12-3 or TRBV12-4 and TRBJ2-2; no clear D. Trimming left V 3 bases short and J 1 base short, with 9 bases between. The CDR3 totals 15 residues. CDR3 residues: CASSLGRLNTGELFF. CDR3 nucleotides: TGTGCCAGCAGTTTGGGCCGGCTGAACACCGGGGAGCTGTTTTTT.

The V gene is TRBV20-1, the J gene TRBJ2-3; 7 positions agree with TRBD2. Germline assignment: CDR1 DFQATT and CDR2 SNEGSKA (reference sequence). CDR3 length: 17 residues. Unmatched junction bases numbered 12, after V lost 0 bases and J lost 3 bases. CDR3 nucleotide sequence: TGCAGTGCTAGAGACCCATCTGCGGCGGGAGAGACAGATACGCAGTATTTT. Amino acids: CSARDPSAAGETDTQYF.

This chain links TRBV27 with TRBJ1-2; 9 bases match TRBD1. The germline V gene encodes CDR1 MNHEY and CDR2 SMNVEV (reference sequence). The ends lost 2 bases at V and 7 bases at J; junction bases unmatched: 5. This CDR3 contains 14 residues. This CDR3 is CASSLVGDRVGYTF. The DNA of the CDR3 is TGTGCCAGCAGTTTAGTCGGGGACAGGGTTGGCTACACCTTC.

This clonotype was counted only a few times. This sequence joins TRBV30 and TRBJ1-1, with a weak D call TRBD1 (5 bases). Germline CDR1 GTSNPN, CDR2 SVGIG (reference sequence). V lost 7 bases, J lost 5 bases, and 23 bases lay in between. The CDR3 extends over 15 amino acids. CDR3: CALLSKASRGTEAFF. The CDR3 DNA sequence: TGTGCCTTGTTGTCTAAAGCATCTCGGGGGACTGAAGCTTTCTTT.

Note on this clonotype: With a much larger clone just one base away, this may be a read error. The chain is built from TRBV28 and TRBJ2-3; D unresolved. CDR1 is MDHEN, CDR2 SYDVKM, per germline. The CDR3 length is 14 residues. The CDR3 DNA reads TGTGCCAGCAGTCCCTCCCAGAGCACAGATACGCGGTATTTT. Its protein product is CASSPSQSTDTRYF.

There are many counts of this clonotype. The rearrangement uses TRBV11-2 and TRBJ2-5, with D possibly being TRBD1 or TRBD2 (6 bases each). CDR1 is SGHAT and CDR2 is FQNNGV in the germline V gene. The V end was cut by 0 bases, the J end by 9 bases, with 8 bases between. The CDR3 runs to 12 residues. CDR3 residues: CASSLDGGPQYF. The CDR3 DNA reads TGTGCCAGCAGCTTAGATGGGGGGCCCCAGTACTTC. Full variable domain (remainder filled in from reference TRBV11-2 and TRBJ2-5): EAGVAQSPRYKIIEKRQSVAFWCNPISGHATLYWYQQILGQGPKLLIQFQNNGVVDDSQLPKDRFSAERLKGVDSTLKIQPAKLEDSAVYLCASSLDGGPQYFGPGTRLLVL.

This clonotype was seen only once. The chain carries TRBV6-5 and TRBJ1-1, with D perhaps matching TRBD1 (5 bases). V was cut by 0 bases and J by 4 bases, with 9 bases left in between. The CDR3 extends over 14 amino acids. The V gene's germline CDR1 is MNHEY and CDR2 SVGAGI. The CDR3 bases are TGTGCCAGCAGTTACTCTGGGACTGGCACTGAAGCTTTCTTT. Its protein product is CASSYSGTGTEAFF.

The sample holds one count of this clonotype. The chain recombines TRBV20-1 with TRBJ1-2; D is uncertain. Germline V gives CDR1 DFQATT, CDR2 SNEGSKA (reference sequence). Trimming shortened V by 0 bases and J by 8 bases, and 16 bases separated the two germline ends. The CDR3 loop spans 14 amino acids. This CDR3 is CSARDRVQTSGYTF. The DNA of the CDR3 is TGCAGTGCTAGAGATAGGGTACAGACGTCGGGCTACACCTTC.

The gene calls are TRBV3-1 and TRBJ2-3; a possible D gene is TRBD2 (7 bases). Trimming left V 6 bases short and J 1 base short, with 17 bases between. This CDR3 has 16 residues. CDR1 is LGHDT and CDR2 is YNNKEL in the germline V gene (reference sequence). CDR3 DNA sequence: TGTGCCAGCAGTCAGGCGCCGGGGGGCCGCACAGATACGCAGTATTTT. It encodes CASSQAPGGRTDTQYF.

This clonotype was seen at least ten times. V is TRBV20-1 and J is TRBJ1-5, with D possibly matching TRBD1 (5 bases). The CDR3 spans 15 residues. The V end was cut by 3 bases, the J end by 4 bases, with 16 bases between. Per germline, CDR1 DFQATT and CDR2 SNEGSKA (reference sequence). In nucleotides, the CDR3 is TGCAGTGCTAGCGCTCCCGGGACTGATAATCAGCCCCAGCATTTT. This gives the protein CSASAPGTDNQPQHF.

A note on this clonotype: A junction end diverges from the germline sequence, so it may reflect a read error. V usage is TRBV10-2 and J usage is TRBJ2-2; the match to TRBD2 covers 11 bases. This CDR3 has 15 residues. CDR1 is WSHSY and CDR2 is SAAADI in the germline V gene. The CDR3 DNA sequence: TGCGCCAGCAGGGGACTAGCGGTTAACACCGGGGAGCCGTTTTTT. Protein sequence: CASRGLAVNTGEPFF.

The genes are TRBV7-8 and TRBJ1-5; 8 nucleotides align to TRBD1. CDR3 length equals 16 residues. V was clipped by 4 bases and J by 3 bases; unmatched bases: 8. CDR1 SGHVS and CDR2 FQNEAQ come from the germline V gene. The CDR3 here is CASSSLDRGINQPQHF. The CDR3 DNA reads TGTGCCAGCAGCTCCCTTGACAGGGGCATCAATCAGCCCCAGCATTTT.

The chain recombines TRBV18 with TRBJ1-1; tentatively, D is TRBD1 (5 bases). Trimming took off 5 bases at V and 8 bases at J, with 15 bases between the two ends. Germline CDR1 is KGHSH and CDR2 is LQKENI. There are 13 residues in the CDR3. The CDR3 protein is CASSSQQESEAFF. In DNA form, the CDR3 reads TGTGCCAGCTCATCCCAACAGGAATCCGAAGCTTTCTTT.

V is TRBV5-1 and J is TRBJ1-1, with TRBD1 matching over 9 bases. Germline CDR1 and CDR2: SGHRS and YFSETQ. The ends lost 9 bases at V and 3 bases at J; junction bases unmatched: 15. CDR3 size: 16 residues. CDR3 protein: CATSPGRNRGHTEAFF. CDR3 bases: TGCGCCACTTCCCCAGGGAGGAACAGGGGGCACACTGAAGCTTTCTTT.